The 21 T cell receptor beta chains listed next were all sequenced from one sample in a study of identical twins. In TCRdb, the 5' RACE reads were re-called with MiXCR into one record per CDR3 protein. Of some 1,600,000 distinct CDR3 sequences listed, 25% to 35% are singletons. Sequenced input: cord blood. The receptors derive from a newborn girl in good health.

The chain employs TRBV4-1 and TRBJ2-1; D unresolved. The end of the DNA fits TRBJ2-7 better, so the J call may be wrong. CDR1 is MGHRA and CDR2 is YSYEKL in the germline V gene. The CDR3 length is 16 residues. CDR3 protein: CASSQGPARSYNEQYF. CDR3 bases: TGCGCCAGCAGCCAAGGACCGGCGAGGTCCTACAATGAGCAGTACTTC.

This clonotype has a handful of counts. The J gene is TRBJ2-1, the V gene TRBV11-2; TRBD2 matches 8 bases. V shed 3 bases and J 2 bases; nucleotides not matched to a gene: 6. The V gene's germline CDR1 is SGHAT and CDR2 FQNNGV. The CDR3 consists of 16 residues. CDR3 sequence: CASSLKRGSTYNEQFF. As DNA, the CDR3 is TGTGCCAGCAGCTTGAAGCGGGGGAGTACCTACAATGAGCAGTTCTTC.

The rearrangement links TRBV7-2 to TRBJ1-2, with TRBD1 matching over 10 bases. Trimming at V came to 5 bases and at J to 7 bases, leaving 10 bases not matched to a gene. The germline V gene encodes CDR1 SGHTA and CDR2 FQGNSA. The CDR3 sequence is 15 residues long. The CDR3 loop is CASSETTGGVGGYTF. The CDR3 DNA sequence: TGTGCCAGCAGCGAAACGACAGGGGGCGTTGGTGGCTACACCTTC.

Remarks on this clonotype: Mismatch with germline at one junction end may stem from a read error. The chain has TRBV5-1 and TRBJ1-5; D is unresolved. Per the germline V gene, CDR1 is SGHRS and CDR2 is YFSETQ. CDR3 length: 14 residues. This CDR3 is CASSLEGGNQLQHF. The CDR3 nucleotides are TGCGCCAGCAGCTTGGAGGGCGGCAATCAGCTCCAGCATTTT.

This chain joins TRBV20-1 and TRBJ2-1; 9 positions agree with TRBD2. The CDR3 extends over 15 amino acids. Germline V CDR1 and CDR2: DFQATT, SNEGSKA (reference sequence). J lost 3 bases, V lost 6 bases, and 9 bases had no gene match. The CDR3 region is CSALPGAGGYNEQFF. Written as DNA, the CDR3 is TGCAGTGCCCTACCAGGAGCGGGGGGCTACAATGAGCAGTTCTTC.

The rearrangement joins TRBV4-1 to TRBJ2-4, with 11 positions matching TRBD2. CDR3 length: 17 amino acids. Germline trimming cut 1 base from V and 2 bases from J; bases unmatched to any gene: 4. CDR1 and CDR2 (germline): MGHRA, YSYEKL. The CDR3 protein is CASSQAGLAVTKNIQYF. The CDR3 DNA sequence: TGCGCCAGCAGCCAAGCGGGACTAGCGGTGACCAAAAACATTCAGTACTTC.

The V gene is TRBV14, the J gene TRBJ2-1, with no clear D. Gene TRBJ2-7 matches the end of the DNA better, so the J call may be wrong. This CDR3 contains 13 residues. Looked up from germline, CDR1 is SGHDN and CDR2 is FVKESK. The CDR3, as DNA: TGTGCCAGCAGCCAGCGCTCCTACAATGAGCAGTACTTC. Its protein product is CASSQRSYNEQYF.

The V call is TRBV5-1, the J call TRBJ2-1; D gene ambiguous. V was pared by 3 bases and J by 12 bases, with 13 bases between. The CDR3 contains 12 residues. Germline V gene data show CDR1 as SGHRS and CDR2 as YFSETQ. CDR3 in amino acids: CASSSLPPMQFF. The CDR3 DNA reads TGCGCCAGCAGCTCCCTTCCGCCTATGCAGTTCTTC.

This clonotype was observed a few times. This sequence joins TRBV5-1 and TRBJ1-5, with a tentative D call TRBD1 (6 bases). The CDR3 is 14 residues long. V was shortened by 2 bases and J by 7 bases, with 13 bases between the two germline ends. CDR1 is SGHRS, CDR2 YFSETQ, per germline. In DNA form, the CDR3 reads TGCGCCAGCAGCTTAGATACAGGGATCCAGCCCCAGCATTTT. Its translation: CASSLDTGIQPQHF.

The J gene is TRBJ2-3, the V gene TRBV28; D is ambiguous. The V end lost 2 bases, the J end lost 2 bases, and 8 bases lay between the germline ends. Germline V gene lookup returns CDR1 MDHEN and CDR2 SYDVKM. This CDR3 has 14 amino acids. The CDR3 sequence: CASSLGSLTDTQYF. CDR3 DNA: TGTGCCAGCAGTTTAGGGTCCCTCACAGATACGCAGTATTTT.

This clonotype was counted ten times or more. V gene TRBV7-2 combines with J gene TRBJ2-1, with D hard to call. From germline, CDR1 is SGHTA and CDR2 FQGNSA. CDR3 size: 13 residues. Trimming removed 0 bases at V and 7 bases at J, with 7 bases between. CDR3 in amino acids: CASSLAGINEQFF. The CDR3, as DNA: TGTGCCAGCAGCTTAGCAGGCATTAATGAGCAGTTCTTC. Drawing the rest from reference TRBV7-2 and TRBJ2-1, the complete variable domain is GAGVSQSPSNKVTEKGKDVELRCDPISGHTALYWYRQSLGQGLEFLIYFQGNSAPDKSGLPSDRFSAERTGGSVSTLTIQRTQQEDSAVYLCASSLAGINEQFFGPGTRLTVL.

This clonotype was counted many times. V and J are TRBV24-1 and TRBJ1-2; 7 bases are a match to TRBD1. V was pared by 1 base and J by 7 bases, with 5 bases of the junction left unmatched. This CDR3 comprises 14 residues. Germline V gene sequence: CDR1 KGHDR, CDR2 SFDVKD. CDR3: CATSDFGTASGYTF. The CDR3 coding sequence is TGTGCCACCAGTGATTTTGGGACAGCGTCTGGCTACACCTTC.

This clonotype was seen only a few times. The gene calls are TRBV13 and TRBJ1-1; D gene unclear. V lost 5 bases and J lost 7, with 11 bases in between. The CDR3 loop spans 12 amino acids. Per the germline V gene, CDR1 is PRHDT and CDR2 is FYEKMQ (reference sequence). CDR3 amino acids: CASSPRHLEAFF. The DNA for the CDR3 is TGTGCCAGCAGCCCCCGACACCTTGAAGCTTTCTTT.

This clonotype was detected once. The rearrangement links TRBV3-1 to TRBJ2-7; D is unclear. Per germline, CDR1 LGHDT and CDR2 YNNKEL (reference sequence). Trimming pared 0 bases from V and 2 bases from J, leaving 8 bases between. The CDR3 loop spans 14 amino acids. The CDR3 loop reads CASSQDGPPYEQYF. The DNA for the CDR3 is TGTGCCAGCAGCCAAGATGGCCCCCCCTACGAGCAGTACTTC.

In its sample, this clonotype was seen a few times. The CDR3 coding sequence is TGTGCCAGCAGGGGGACTAGCGCAAAAACCTACGAGCAGTACTTC. This sequence encodes CASRGTSAKTYEQYF. The chain combines TRBV6-5 with TRBJ2-7, with TRBD2 matching 10 bases. V gave up 6 bases and J gave up 2 bases; unmatched junction bases: 7. The length of the CDR3 is 15 residues. In germline, CDR1 is MNHEY, CDR2 SVGAGI.

This chain's CDR3 is CSVVGGSYEQFF. The CDR3 bases are TGCAGCGTTGTCGGCGGCTCCTACGAGCAGTTCTTC. This chain uses TRBV29-1 with TRBJ2-7; D unclear. TRBJ2-1 explains the end of the DNA better; the J call may be wrong. Looked up from germline, CDR1 is SQVTM and CDR2 is ANQGSEA. The CDR3 runs 12 residues.

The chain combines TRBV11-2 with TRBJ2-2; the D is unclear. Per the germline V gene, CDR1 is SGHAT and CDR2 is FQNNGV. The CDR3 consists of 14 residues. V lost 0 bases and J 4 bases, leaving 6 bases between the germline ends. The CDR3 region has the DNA TGTGCCAGCAGCTTAGATATCGTCACCGGGGAGCTGTTTTTT. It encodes CASSLDIVTGELFF.

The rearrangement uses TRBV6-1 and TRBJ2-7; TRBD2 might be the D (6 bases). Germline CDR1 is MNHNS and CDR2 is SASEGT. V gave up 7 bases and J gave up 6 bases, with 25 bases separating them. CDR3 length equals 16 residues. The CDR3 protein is CASIYKVRGPMVEQYF. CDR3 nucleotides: TGTGCCAGCATCTACAAGGTGCGGGGACCCATGGTCGAGCAGTACTTC.

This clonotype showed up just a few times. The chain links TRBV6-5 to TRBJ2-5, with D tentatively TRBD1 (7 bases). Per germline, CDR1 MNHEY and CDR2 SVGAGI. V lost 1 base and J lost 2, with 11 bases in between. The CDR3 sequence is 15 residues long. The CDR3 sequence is CASSYYAGQQETQYF. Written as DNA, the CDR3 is TGTGCCAGCAGTTACTACGCGGGACAGCAAGAGACCCAGTACTTC.

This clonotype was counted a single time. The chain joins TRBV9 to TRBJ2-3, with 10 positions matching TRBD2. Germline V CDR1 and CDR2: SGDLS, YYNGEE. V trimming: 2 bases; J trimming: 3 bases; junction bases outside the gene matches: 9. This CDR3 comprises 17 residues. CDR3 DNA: TGTGCCAGCAGCGTTGGAGCTAGCGGGAGTGGGACAGATACGCAGTATTTT. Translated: CASSVGASGSGTDTQYF.

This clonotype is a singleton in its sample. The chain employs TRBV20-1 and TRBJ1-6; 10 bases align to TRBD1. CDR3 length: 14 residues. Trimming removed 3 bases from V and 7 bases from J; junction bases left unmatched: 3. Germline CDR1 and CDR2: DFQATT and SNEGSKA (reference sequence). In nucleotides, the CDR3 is TGCAGTGCTAGTATGGACAGGGGGAATTCACCCCTCCACTTT. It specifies CSASMDRGNSPLHF.